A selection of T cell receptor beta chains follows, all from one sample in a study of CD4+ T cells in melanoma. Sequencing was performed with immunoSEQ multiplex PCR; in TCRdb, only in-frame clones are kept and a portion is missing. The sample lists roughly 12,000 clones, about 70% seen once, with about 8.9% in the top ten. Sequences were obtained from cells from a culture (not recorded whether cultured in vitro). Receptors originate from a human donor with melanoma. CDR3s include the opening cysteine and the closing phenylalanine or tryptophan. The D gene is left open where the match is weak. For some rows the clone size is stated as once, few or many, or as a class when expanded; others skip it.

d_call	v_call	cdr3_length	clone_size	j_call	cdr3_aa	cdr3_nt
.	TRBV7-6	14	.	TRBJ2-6	CASSLISGANVLTF	TGTGCCAGCAGCTTAATATCTGGGGCCAACGTCCTGACTTTC
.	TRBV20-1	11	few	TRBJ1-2	CSATQEYGYTF	TGCAGTGCTACGCAGGAGTATGGCTACACCTTC
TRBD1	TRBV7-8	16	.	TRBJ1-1	CASSLARPTGVAEAFF	TGTGCCAGCAGCTTAGCCCGCCCTACAGGGGTCGCTGAAGCTTTCTTT
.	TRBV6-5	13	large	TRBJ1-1	CASRSRDAAEAFF	TGTGCCAGCAGATCGAGGGATGCAGCTGAAGCTTTCTTT
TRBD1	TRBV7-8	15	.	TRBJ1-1	CASSFSDRGPVEAFF	TGTGCCAGCAGCTTTTCCGACAGGGGGCCCGTTGAAGCTTTCTTT
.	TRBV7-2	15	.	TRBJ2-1	CASSLGDIPNNEQFF	TGTGCCAGCAGCTTAGGTGACATCCCCAACAATGAGCAGTTCTTC
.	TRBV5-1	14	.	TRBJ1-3	CASSPTVTGNTIYF	TGCGCCAGCAGCCCGACAGTGACTGGAAACACCATATATTTT
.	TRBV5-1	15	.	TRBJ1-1	CASSFLTAGGTEAFF	TGCGCCAGCAGCTTCCTGACGGCCGGGGGCACTGAAGCTTTCTTT
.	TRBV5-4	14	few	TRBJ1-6	CASSRRSPNSPLHF	TGTGCCAGCAGCCGGAGATCCCCAAATTCACCCCTCCACTTT
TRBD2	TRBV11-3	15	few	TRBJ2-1	CASSPLAGGRNEQFF	TGTGCCAGCAGCCCCTTAGCGGGGGGGCGCAATGAGCAGTTCTTC
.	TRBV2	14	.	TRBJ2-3	CASSEGGGPDTQYF	TGTGCCAGCAGTGAAGGTGGGGGGCCTGATACGCAGTATTTT